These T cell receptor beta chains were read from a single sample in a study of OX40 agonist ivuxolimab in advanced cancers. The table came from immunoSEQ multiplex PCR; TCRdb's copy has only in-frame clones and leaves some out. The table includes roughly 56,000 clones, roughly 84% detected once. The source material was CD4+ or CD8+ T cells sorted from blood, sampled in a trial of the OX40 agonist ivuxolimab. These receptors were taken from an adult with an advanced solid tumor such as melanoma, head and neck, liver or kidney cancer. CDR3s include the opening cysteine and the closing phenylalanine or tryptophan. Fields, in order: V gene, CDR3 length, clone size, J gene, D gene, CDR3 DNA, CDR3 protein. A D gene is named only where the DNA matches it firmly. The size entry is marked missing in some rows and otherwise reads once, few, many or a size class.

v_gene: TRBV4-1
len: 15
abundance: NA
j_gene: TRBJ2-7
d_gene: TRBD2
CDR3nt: TGCGCCAGCAGCGCCGGGACTAGACTTTTCTACGAGCAGTACTTC
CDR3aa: CASSAGTRLFYEQYF

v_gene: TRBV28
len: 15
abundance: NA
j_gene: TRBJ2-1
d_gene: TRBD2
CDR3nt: TGTGCCAGCAGTCCCGGGACTACAATCAACAATGAGCAGTTCTTC
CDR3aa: CASSPGTTINNEQFF

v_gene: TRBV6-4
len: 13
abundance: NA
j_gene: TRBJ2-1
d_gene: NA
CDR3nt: TGTGCCAGCAGTGACTCTGAATACAATGAGCAGTTCTTC
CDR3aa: CASSDSEYNEQFF

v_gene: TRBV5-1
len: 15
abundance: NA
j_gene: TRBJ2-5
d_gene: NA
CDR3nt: TGCGCCAGCAGCTTGTCGCTAAGGGTGGGTGAGACCCAGTACTTC
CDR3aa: CASSLSLRVGETQYF

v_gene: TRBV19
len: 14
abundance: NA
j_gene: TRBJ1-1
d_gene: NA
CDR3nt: TGTGCCAGTAGTATAGTCGGGGCATGGACTGAAGCTTTCTTT
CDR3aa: CASSIVGAWTEAFF

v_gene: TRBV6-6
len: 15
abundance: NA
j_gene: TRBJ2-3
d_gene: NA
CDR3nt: TGTGCCAGCAGTTACTCGAGACAGGACTACGATACGCAGTATTTT
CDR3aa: CASSYSRQDYDTQYF

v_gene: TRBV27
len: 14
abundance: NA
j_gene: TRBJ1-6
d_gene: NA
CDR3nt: TGTGCCAGCAGTCGGGCTCGTGCCAATTCACCCCTCCACTTT
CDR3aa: CASSRARANSPLHF

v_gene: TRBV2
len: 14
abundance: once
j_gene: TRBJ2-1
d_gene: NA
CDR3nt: TGTGCCAGCACCGGACCCGCGGATCTCAATGAGCAGTTCTTC
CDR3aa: CASTGPADLNEQFF

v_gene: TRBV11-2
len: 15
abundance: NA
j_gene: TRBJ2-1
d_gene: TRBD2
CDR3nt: TGTGCCAGCAGCTTAGCGGGAGGGTTGCGTAATGAGCAGTTCTTC
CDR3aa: CASSLAGGLRNEQFF

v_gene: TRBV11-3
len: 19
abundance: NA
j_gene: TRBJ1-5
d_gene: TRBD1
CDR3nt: TGTGCCAGCAGCTTAGGGGGGACAGGGGGCTACCCAACGGACAGGCCCCAGCATTTT
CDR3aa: CASSLGGTGGYPTDRPQHF

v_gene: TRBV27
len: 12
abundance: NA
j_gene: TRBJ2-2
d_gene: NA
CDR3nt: TGTGCCAGCAGATTCGGGACCGGGGAGCTGTTTTTT
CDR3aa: CASRFGTGELFF

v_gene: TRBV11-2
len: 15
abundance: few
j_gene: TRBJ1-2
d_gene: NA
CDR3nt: TGTGCCAGCAGCTCGGTAGGAAGCGGTAACTATGGCTACACCTTC
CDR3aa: CASSSVGSGNYGYTF